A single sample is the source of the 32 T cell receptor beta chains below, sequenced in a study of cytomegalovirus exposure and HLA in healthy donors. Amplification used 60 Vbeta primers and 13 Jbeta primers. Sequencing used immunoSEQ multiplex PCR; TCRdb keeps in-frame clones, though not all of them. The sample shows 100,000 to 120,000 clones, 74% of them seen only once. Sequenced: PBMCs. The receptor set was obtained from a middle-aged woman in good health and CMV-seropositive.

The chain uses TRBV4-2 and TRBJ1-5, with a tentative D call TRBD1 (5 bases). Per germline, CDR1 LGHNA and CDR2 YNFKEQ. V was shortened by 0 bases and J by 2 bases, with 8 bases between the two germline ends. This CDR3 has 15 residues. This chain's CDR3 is CASSQDSGRNQPQHF. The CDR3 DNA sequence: TGTGCCAGCAGCCAAGATTCAGGGCGCAATCAGCCCCAGCATTTT.

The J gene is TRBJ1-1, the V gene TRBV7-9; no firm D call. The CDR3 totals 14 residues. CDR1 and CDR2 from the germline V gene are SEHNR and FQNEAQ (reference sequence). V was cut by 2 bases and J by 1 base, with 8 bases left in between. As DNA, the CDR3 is TGTGCCAGCAGCTTAATACAAACGAACACTGAAGCTTTCTTT. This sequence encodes CASSLIQTNTEAFF.

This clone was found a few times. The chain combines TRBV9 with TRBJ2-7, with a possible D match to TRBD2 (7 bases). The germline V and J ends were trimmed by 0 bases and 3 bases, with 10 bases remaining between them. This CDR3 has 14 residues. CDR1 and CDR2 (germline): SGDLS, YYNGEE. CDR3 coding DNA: TGTGCCAGCAGCGTAGGGGGGGGCGTCTACGAGCAGTACTTC. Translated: CASSVGGGVYEQYF.

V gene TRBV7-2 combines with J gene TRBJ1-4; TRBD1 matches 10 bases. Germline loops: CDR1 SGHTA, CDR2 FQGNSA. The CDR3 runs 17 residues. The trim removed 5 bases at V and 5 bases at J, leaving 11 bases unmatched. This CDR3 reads CASSPSGTGAMNEKLFF. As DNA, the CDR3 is TGTGCCAGCAGCCCATCCGGGACAGGGGCGATGAATGAAAAACTGTTTTTT. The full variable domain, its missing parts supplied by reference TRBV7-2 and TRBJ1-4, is GAGVSQSPSNKVTEKGKDVELRCDPISGHTALYWYRQSLGQGLEFLIYFQGNSAPDKSGLPSDRFSAERTGGSVSTLTIQRTQQEDSAVYLCASSPSGTGAMNEKLFFGSGTQLSVL.

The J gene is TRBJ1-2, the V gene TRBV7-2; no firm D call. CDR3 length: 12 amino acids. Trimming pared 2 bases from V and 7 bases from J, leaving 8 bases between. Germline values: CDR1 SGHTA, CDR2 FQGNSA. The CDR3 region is CASSLTGSGYTF. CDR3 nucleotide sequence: TGTGCCAGCAGCTTAACGGGGAGTGGCTACACCTTC. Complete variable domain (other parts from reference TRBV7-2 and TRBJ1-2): GAGVSQSPSNKVTEKGKDVELRCDPISGHTALYWYRQSLGQGLEFLIYFQGNSAPDKSGLPSDRFSAERTGGSVSTLTIQRTQQEDSAVYLCASSLTGSGYTFGSGTRLTVV.

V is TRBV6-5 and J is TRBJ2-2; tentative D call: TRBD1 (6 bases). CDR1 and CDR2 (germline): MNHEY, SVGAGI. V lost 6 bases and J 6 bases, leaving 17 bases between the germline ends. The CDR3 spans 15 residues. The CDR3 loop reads CASSPGRGTAGELFF. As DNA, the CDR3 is TGTGCCAGCAGCCCCGGCAGGGGCACCGCCGGGGAGCTGTTTTTT.

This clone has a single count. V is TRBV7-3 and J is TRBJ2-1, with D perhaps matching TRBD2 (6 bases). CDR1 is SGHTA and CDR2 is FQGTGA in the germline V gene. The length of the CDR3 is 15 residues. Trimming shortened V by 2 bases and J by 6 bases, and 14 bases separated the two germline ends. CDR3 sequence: CASSLGAGYGNEQFF. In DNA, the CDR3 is TGTGCCAGCAGCTTAGGGGCGGGATACGGCAATGAGCAGTTCTTC.

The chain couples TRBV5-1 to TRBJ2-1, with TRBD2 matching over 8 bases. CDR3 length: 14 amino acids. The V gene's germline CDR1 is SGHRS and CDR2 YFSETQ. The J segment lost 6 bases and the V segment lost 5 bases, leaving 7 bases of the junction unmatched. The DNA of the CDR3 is TGCGCCAGCAGAGGACTAGCAAGGGCCAATGAGCAGTTCTTC. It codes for CASRGLARANEQFF.

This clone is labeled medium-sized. In DNA, the CDR3 is TGTGCCAGCAGCTTGGGAGTAGAGAGCTCTGGAAACACCATATATTTT. It translates to CASSLGVESSGNTIYF. The chain links TRBV5-4 to TRBJ1-3; unclear D gene. The CDR3 has 16 residues. Germline CDR1 reads SGHNT; CDR2 reads YYREEE (reference sequence). V was shortened by 0 bases and J by 0 bases, with 10 bases between the two germline ends. Full variable domain (remainder filled in from reference TRBV5-4 and TRBJ1-3): ETGVTQSPTHLIKTRGQQVTLRCSSQSGHNTVSWYQQALGQGPQFIFQYYREEENGRGNFPPRFSGLQFPNYSSELNVNALELDDSALYLCASSLGVESSGNTIYFGEGSWLTVV.

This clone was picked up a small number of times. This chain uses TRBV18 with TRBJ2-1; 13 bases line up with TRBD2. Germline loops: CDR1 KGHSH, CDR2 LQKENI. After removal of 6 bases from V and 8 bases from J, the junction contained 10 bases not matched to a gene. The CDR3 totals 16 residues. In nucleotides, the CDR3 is TGTGCCAGCTCCCTCACTAGCGGGGGGGCCTCGGATGAGCAGTTCTTC. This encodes CASSLTSGGASDEQFF.

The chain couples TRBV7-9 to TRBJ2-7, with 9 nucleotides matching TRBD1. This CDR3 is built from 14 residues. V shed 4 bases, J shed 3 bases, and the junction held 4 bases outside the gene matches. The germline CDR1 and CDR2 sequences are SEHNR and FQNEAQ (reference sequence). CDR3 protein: CASSSGQGNYEQYF. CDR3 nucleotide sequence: TGTGCCAGCAGCTCGGGACAGGGTAACTACGAGCAGTACTTC.

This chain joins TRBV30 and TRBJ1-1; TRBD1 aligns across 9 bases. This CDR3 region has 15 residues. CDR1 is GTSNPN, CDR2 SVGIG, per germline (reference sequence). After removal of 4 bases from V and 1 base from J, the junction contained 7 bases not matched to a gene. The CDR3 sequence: CAWMSGTGQNTEAFF. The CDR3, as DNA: TGTGCCTGGATGTCCGGGACAGGGCAGAACACTGAAGCTTTCTTT. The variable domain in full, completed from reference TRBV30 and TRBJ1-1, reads SQTIHQWPATLVQPVGSPLSLECTVEGTSNPNLYWYRQAAGRGLQLLFYSVGIGQISSEVPQNLSASRPQDRQFILSSKKLLLSDSGFYLCAWMSGTGQNTEAFFGQGTRLTVV.

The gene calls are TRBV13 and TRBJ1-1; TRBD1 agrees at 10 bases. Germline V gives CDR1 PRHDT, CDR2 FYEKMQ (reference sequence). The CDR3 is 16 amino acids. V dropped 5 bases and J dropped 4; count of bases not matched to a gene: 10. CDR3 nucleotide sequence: TGTGCCAGCAGCCCCCCAGGACAGGGGGGTTTCACTGAAGCTTTCTTT. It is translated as CASSPPGQGGFTEAFF.

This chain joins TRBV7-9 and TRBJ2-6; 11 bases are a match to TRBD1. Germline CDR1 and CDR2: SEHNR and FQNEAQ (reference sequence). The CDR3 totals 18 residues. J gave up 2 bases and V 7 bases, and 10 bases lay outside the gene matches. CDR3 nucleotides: TGTGCCAGCAACTCTTTCCAGGGACAGGGGGCTGGGGCCAACGTCCTGACTTTC. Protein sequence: CASNSFQGQGAGANVLTF. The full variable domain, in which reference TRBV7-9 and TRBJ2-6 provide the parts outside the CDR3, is DTGVSQNPRHKITKRGQNVTFRCDPISEHNRLYWYRQTLGQGPEFLTYFQNEAQLEKSRLLSDRFSAERPKGSFSTLEIQRTEQGDSAMYLCASNSFQGQGAGANVLTFGAGSRLTVL.

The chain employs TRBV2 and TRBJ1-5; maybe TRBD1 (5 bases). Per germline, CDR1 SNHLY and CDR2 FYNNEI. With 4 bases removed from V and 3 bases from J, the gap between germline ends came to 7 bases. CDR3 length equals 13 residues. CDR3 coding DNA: TGTGCCAGCAGTGCAGGGAACAATCAGCCCCAGCATTTT. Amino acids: CASSAGNNQPQHF. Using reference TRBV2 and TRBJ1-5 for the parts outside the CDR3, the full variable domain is EPEVTQTPSHQVTQMGQEVILRCVPISNHLYFYWYRQILGQKVEFLVSFYNNEISEKSEIFDDQFSVERPDGSNFTLKIRSTKLEDSAMYFCASSAGNNQPQHFGDGTRLSIL.

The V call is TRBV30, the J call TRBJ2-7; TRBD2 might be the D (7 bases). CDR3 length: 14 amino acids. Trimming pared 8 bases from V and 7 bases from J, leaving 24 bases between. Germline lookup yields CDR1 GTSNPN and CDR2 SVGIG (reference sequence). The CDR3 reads CAQSGGGSRREQYF. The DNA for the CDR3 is TGTGCCCAATCGGGCGGGGGCTCGCGGCGGGAGCAGTACTTC.

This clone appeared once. The DNA of the CDR3 is TGCGCCAGCAGCCCTGCTTTGGGGGCCCTGGATACGCAGTATTTT. This codes for CASSPALGALDTQYF. The chain recombines TRBV4-1 with TRBJ2-3; possible D gene TRBD1, 6 bases. V was cut by 4 bases and J by 6 bases, with 17 bases left in between. This CDR3 has 15 amino acids. The germline V gene encodes CDR1 MGHRA and CDR2 YSYEKL.

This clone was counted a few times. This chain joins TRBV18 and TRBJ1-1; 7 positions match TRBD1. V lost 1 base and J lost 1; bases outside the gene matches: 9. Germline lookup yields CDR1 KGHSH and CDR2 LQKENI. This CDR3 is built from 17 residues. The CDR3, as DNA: TGTGCCAGCTCACCACGGAGTCTAGGGGGCGGGAACACTGAAGCTTTCTTT. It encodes CASSPRSLGGGNTEAFF.

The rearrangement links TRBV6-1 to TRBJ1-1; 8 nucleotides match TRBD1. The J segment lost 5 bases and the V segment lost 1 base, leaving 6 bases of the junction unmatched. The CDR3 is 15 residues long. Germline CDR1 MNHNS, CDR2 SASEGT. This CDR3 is CASSEGWTGRTEAFF. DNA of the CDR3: TGTGCCAGCAGTGAAGGATGGACAGGGAGGACTGAAGCTTTCTTT.

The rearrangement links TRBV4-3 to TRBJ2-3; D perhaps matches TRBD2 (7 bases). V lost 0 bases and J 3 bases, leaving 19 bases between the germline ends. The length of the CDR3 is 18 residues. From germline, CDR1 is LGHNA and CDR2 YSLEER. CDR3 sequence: CASSQEGTGGLRTDTQYF. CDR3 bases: TGCGCCAGCAGCCAAGAAGGGACGGGGGGCTTGCGGACAGATACGCAGTATTTT.

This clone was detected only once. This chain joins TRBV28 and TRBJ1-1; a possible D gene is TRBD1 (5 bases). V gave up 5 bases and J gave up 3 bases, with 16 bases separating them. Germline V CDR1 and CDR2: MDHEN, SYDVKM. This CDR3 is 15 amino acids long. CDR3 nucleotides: TGTGCCAGCAGTAGGTTGATGGGGGGTTACACTGAAGCTTTCTTT. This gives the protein CASSRLMGGYTEAFF.

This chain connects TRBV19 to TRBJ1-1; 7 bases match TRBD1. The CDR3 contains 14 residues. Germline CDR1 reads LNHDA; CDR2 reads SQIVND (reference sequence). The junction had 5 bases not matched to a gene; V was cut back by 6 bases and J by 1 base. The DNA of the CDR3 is TGTGCCAGTAGAACACAGGGGCGGAACACTGAAGCTTTCTTT. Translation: CASRTQGRNTEAFF.

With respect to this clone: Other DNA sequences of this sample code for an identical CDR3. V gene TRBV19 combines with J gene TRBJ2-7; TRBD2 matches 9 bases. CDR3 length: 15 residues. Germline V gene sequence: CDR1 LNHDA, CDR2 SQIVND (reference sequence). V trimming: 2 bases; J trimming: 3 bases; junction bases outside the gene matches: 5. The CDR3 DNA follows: TGTGCCAGTAGTATACAAGCGGGAGGTCGCTACGAGCAGTACTTC. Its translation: CASSIQAGGRYEQYF. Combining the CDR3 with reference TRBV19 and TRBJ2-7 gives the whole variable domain DGGITQSPKYLFRKEGQNVTLSCEQNLNHDAMYWYRQDPGQGLRLIYYSQIVNDFQKGDIAEGYSVSREKKESFPLTVTSAQKNPTAFYLCASSIQAGGRYEQYFGPGTRLTVT.

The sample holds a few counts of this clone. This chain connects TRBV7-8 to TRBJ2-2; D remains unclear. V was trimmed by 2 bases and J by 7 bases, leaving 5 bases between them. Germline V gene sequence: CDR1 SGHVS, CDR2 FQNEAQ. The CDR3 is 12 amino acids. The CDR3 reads CASSLIGGELFF. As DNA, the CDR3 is TGTGCCAGCAGCTTAATCGGCGGGGAGCTGTTTTTT.

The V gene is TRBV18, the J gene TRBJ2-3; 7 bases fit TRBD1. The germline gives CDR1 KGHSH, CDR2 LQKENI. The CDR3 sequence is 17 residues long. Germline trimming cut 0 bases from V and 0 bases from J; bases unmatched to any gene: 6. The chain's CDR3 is CASSPPLTGVSTDTQYF. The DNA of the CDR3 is TGTGCCAGCTCACCACCATTAACAGGGGTGAGCACAGATACGCAGTATTTT.

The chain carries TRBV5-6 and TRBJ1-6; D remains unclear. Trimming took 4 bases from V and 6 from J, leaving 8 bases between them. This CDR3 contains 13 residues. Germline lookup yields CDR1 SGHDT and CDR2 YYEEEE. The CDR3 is CASSGLLNSPLHF. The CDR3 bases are TGTGCCAGCAGCGGACTTCTTAATTCACCCCTCCACTTT.

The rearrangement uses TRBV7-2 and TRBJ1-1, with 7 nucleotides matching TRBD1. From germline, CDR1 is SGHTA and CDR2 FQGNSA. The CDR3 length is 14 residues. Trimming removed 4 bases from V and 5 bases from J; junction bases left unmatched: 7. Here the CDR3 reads CASSSQTGRTEAFF. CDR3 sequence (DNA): TGTGCCAGCAGCTCCCAGACAGGGAGGACTGAAGCTTTCTTT.

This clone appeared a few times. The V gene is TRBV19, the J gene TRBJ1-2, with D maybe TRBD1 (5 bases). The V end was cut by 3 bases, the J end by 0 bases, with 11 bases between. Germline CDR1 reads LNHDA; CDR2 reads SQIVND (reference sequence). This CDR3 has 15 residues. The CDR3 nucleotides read TGTGCCAGTAGTATTCAGGGCCCGGCTAACTATGGCTACACCTTC. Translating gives CASSIQGPANYGYTF. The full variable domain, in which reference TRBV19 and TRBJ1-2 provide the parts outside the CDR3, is DGGITQSPKYLFRKEGQNVTLSCEQNLNHDAMYWYRQDPGQGLRLIYYSQIVNDFQKGDIAEGYSVSREKKESFPLTVTSAQKNPTAFYLCASSIQGPANYGYTFGSGTRLTVV.

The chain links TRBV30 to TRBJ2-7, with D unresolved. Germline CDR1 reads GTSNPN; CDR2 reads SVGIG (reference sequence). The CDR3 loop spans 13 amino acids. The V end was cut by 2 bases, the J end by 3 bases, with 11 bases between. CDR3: CAWSPWAVYEQYF. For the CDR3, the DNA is TGTGCCTGGAGTCCGTGGGCAGTCTACGAGCAGTACTTC.

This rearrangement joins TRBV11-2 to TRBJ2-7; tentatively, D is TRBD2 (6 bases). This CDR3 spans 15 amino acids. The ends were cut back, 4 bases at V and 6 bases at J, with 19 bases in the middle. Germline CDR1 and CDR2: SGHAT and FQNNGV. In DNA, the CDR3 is TGTGCCAGCAGCTCGGGAATGAGGGACTTAGCCGAGCAGTACTTC. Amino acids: CASSSGMRDLAEQYF.

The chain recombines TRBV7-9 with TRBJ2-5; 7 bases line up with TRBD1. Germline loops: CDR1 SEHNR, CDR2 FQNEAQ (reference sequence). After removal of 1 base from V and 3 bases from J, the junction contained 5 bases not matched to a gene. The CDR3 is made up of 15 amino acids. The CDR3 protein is CASSLGTGEEETQYF. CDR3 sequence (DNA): TGTGCCAGCAGCTTAGGAACAGGGGAAGAAGAGACCCAGTACTTC. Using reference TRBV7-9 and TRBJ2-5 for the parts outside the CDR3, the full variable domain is DTGVSQNPRHKITKRGQNVTFRCDPISEHNRLYWYRQTLGQGPEFLTYFQNEAQLEKSRLLSDRFSAERPKGSFSTLEIQRTEQGDSAMYLCASSLGTGEEETQYFGPGTRLLVL.

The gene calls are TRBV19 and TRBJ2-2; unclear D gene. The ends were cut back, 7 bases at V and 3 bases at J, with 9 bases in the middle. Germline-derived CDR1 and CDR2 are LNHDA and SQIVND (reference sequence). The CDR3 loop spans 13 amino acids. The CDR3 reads CASNFADTGELFF. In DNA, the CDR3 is TGTGCCAGTAACTTCGCGGACACCGGGGAGCTGTTTTTT.